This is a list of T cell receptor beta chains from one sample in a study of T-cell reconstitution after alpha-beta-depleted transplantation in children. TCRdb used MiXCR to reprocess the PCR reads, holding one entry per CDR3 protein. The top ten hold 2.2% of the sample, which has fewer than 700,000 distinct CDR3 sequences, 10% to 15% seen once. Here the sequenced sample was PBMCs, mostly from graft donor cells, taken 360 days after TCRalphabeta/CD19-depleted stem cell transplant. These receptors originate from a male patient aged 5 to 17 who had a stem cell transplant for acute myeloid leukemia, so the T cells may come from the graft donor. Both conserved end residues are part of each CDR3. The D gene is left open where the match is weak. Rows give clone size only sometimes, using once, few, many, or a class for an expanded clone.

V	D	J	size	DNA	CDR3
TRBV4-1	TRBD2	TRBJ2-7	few	TGCGCCAGCAGCCCTATCAGCGGGGCCCTAACCTACGAGCAGTACTTC	CASSPISGALTYEQYF
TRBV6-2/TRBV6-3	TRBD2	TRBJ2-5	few	TGTGCCAGCAGTTACTATTCCATAAGTTTGGTCGGGAGGACGATCCGCGAGACCCAGTACTTC	CASSYYSISLVGRTIRETQYF
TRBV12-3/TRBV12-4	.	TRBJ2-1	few	TGTGCCAGCAGTTTAGGAGAATGGGGGGCGCGAAAAAGTGAGCAGTTCTTC	CASSLGEWGARKSEQFF
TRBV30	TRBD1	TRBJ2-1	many	TGTGCCTGGACTCGACGCCTGGGACAGGGGTCCGTCAATGAGCAGTTCTTC	CAWTRRLGQGSVNEQFF
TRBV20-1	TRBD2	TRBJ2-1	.	TGCAGTGCTAGTAGCGGGGCCCTCCTCAATGAGCAGTTCTTC	CSASSGALLNEQFF
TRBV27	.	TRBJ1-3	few	TGTGCCAGCAGTTTAGTTGGGCAGGCCGGAAACACCATATATTTT	CASSLVGQAGNTIYF
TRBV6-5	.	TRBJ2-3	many	TGTGCCAGCAGTTACTCTACCGGGATGGGAGATACGCAGTATTTT	CASSYSTGMGDTQYF
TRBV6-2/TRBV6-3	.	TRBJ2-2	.	TGTGCCGGTACGCTGGGCGCAGCGAACACCGGGGAGCTGTTTTTT	CAGTLGAANTGELFF
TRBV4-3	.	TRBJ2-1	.	TGCGCCAGCAGCCCCTCCAGTCGCTCCTACAATGAGCAGTTCTTC	CASSPSSRSYNEQFF
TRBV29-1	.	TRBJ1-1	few	TGCAGCGTTGAACAGGCAGGGACTGAAGCTTTCTTT	CSVEQAGTEAFF
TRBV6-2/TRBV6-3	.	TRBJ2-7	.	TGTGCCAGCACCCATGGGTACGAGCAGTACTTC	CASTHGYEQYF
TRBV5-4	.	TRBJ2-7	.	TGTGCCAGCAGCGGATCCGGGGCCGGATCTTACTACGAGCAGTACTTC	CASSGSGAGSYYEQYF
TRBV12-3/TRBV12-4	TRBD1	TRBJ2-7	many	TGTGCCAGCAGTTTAGGGGGACAGAACTACGAGCAGTACTTC	CASSLGGQNYEQYF
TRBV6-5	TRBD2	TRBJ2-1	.	TGTGCCAGCAGTTACCGAATTCTAGCGGGAGGGGCGTACAATGAGCAGTTCTTC	CASSYRILAGGAYNEQFF
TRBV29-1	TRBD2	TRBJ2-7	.	TGCAGCGTGGACGTAGCGGGAGGCTCCACTGTAGTGCAGTACTTC	CSVDVAGGSTVVQYF
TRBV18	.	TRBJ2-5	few	TGTGCCAGCTCACCACTGAGGGTAAAGACCCAGTACTTC	CASSPLRVKTQYF
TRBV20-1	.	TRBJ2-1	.	TGCAGTGCTAGGAGGGGCGTCGAGCAGTTCTTC	CSARRGVEQFF
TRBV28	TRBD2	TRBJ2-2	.	TGTGCCAGCAGTTTAGGCTTGTGGCGGGAGTGGATCGGGGAGCTGTTTTTT	CASSLGLWREWIGELFF
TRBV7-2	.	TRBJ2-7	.	TGTGCCAGCAGCTTCGGGACATTGCGTTACGAGCAGTACTTC	CASSFGTLRYEQYF
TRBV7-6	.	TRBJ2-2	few	TGTGCCAGCAGCCACGGAGGGCCGGACGGGGAGCTGTTTTTT	CASSHGGPDGELFF
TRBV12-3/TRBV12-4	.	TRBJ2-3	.	TGTGCCAGCAGCCACCCTACAGATACGCAGTATTTT	CASSHPTDTQYF
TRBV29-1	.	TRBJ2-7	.	TGCAGCGTTGACGGCTGGGGGGCATCGGACGAGCAGTACTTC	CSVDGWGASDEQYF